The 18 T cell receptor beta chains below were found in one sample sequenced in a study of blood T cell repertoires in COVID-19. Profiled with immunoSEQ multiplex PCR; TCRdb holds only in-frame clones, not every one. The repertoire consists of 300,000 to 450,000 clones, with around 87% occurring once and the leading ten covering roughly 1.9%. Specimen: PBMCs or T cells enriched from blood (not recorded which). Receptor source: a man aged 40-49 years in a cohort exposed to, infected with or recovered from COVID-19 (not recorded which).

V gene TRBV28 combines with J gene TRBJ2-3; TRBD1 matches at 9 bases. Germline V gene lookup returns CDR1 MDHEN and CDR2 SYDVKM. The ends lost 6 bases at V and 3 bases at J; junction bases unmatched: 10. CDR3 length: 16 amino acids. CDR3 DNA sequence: TGTGCCAGCAGCCCCCCGGTAGACAGGGGGACAGATACGCAGTATTTT. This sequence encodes CASSPPVDRGTDTQYF.

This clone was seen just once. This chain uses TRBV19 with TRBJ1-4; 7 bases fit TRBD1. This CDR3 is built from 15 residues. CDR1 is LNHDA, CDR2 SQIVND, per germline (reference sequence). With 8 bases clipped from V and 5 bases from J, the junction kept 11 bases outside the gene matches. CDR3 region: CASLGPGRGNEKLFF. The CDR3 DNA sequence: TGTGCCAGTTTGGGGCCGGGCAGGGGGAATGAAAAACTGTTTTTT.

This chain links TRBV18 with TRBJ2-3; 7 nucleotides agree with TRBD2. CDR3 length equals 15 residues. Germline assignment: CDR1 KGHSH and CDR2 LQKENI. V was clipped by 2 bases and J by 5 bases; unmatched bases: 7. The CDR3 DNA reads TGTGCCAGCTCACCAGGCGGGAGCGCCGGAGATACGCAGTATTTT. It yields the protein CASSPGGSAGDTQYF.

The CDR3 DNA reads TGTGCCAGCAGTCCCTCCCGGGGGTTGAGGAACACCATATATTTT. Residues: CASSPSRGLRNTIYF. The rearrangement uses TRBV28 and TRBJ1-3; maybe TRBD1 (5 bases). V lost 5 bases and J lost 7, with 18 bases in between. The length of the CDR3 is 15 residues. Germline CDR1 MDHEN, CDR2 SYDVKM.

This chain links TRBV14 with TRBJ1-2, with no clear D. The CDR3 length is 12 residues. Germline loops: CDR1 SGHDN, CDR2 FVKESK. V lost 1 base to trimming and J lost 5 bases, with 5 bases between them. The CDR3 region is CASSQAGYGYTF. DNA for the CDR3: TGTGCCAGCAGCCAAGCGGGGTATGGCTACACCTTC.

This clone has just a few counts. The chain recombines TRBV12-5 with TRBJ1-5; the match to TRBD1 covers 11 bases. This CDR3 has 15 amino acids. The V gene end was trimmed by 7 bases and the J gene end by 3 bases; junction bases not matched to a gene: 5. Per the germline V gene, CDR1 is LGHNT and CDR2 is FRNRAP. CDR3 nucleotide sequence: TGTGCTAGTGCCATCGGACAGGGGGCCAATCAGCCCCAGCATTTT. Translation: CASAIGQGANQPQHF.

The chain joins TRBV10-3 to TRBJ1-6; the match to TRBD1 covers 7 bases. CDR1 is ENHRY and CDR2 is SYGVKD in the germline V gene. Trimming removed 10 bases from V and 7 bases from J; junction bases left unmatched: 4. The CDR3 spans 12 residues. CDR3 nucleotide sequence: TGTGCCACCGGACAGGTCAATTCACCCCTCCACTTT. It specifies CATGQVNSPLHF.

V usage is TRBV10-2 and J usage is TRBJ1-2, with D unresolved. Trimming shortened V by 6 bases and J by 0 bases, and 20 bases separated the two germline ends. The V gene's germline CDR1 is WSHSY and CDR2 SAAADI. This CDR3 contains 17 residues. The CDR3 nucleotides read TGCGCCAGCAGCGATAATACTACACCGTCTCCTAACTATGGCTACACCTTC. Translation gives CASSDNTTPSPNYGYTF.

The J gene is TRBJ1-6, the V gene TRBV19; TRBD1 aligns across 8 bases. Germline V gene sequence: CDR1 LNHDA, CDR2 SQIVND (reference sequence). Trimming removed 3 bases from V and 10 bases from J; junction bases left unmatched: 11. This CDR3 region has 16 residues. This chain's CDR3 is CASSIIGQGEGSPLHF. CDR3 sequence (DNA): TGTGCCAGTAGTATCATAGGACAGGGTGAGGGCTCACCCCTCCACTTT.

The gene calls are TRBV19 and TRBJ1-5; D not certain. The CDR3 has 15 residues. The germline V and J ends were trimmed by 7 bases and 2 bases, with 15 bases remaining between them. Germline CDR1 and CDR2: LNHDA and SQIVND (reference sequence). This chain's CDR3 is CASTSLGRGNQPQHF. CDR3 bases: TGTGCCAGTACCTCACTAGGGAGGGGCAATCAGCCCCAGCATTTT.

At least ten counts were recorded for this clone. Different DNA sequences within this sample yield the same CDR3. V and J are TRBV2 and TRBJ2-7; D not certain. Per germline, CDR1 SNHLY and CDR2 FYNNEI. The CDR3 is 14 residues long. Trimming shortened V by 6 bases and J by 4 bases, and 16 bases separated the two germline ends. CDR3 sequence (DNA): TGTGCCAGCAGGCGGAGTGGCTTGATTTACGAGCAGTACTTC. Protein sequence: CASRRSGLIYEQYF.

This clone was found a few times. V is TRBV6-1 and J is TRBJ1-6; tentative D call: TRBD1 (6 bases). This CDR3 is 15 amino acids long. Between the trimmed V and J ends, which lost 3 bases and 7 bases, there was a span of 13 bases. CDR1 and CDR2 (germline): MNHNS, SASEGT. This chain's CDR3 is CASSDIDRTNSPLHF. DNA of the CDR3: TGTGCCAGCAGTGATATAGACAGGACAAATTCACCCCTCCACTTT.

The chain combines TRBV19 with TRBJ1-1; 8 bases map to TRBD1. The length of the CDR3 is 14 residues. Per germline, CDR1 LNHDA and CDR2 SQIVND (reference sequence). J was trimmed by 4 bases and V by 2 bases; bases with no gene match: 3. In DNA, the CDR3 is TGTGCCAGTAGTATAAACAGGGGGACCACTGAAGCTTTCTTT. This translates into CASSINRGTTEAFF.

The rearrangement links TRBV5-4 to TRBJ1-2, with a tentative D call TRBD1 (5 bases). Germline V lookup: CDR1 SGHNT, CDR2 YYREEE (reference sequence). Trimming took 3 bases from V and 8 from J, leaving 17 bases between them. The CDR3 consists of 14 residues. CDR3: CASSSDIDEIGYTF. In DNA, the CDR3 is TGTGCCAGCAGCTCGGACATCGACGAGATCGGCTACACCTTC.

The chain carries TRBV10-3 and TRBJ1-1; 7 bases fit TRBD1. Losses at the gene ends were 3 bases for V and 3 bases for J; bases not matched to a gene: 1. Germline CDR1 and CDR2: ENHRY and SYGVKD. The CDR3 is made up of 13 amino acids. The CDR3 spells CAISDRGDTEAFF. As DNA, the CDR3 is TGTGCCATCAGTGACAGGGGGGACACTGAAGCTTTCTTT.

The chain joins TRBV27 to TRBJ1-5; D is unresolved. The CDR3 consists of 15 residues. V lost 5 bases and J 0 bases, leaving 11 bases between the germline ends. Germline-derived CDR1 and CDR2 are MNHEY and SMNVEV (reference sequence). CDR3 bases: TGTGCCAGCAGTCGATACAGCCTTAGCAATCAGCCCCAGCATTTT. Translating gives CASSRYSLSNQPQHF.

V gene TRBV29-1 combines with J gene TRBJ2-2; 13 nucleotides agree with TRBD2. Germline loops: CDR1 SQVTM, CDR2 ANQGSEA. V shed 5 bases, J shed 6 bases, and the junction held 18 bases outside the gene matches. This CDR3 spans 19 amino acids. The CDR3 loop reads CSVLMETSGRAWRSGELFF. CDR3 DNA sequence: TGCAGCGTTTTAATGGAAACTAGCGGGAGGGCCTGGCGTTCCGGGGAGCTGTTTTTT.

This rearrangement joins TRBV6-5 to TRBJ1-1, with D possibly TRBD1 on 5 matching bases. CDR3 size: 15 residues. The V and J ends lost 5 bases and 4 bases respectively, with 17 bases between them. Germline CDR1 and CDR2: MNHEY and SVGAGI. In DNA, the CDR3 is TGTGCCAGCAGTCCAAGCCGCTGGGGGGGCACTGAAGCTTTCTTT. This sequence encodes CASSPSRWGGTEAFF.